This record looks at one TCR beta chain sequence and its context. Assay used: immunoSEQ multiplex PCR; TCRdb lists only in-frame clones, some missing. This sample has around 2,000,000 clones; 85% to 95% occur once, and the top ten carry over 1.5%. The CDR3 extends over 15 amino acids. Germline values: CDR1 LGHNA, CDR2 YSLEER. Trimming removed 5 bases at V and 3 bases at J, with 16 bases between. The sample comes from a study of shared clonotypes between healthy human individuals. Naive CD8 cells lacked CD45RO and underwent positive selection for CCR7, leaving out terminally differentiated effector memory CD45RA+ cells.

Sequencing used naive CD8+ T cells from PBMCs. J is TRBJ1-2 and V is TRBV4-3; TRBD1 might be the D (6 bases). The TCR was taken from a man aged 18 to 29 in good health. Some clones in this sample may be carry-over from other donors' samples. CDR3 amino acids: CASSAYRDPYYGYTF. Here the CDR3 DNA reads TGCGCCAGCAGCGCATACAGGGACCCGTACTATGGCTACACCTTC.